Described below is a single TCR beta chain sequence and its context. The data stem from a study of human T cells and chemical hapten exposure. Described time point: healthy volunteer bleed at 2 weeks. Total RNA was isolated from unfractionated whole blood. TCRdb processed the RACE reads anew with MiXCR; each CDR3 protein has one entry. Altogether roughly 120,000 distinct CDR3 sequences are present, roughly 9% being singletons, with the ten largest covering around 2%. CDR1 is LGHNA, CDR2 YNFKEQ, per germline. The CDR3 has 17 residues. The junction had 7 bases not matched to a gene; V was cut back by 4 bases and J by 2 bases.

V is TRBV4-2 and J is TRBJ2-7; TRBD2 aligns across 14 bases. Sequencing input: whole blood. The clonotype comes from a male donor in good health. Some clones in this sample may be carry-over from other donors' samples. As DNA, the CDR3 is TGTGCCAGCAGCCTCGGACTAGCGGGGGGCCAAACCTACGAGCAGTACTTC. It codes for CASSLGLAGGQTYEQYF.